Listed below are T cell receptor beta chains from one sample, sequenced in a study of control samples from healthy donors and cancer patients. Sequenced by immunoSEQ multiplex PCR; TCRdb stores in-frame clones only, minus some. The data contain fewer than 500,000 clones, around 90% of them singletons. Sequencing input: PBMCs. These receptors were taken from a middle-aged man with head and neck cancer. Both conserved end residues are part of each CDR3. Each record gives: D gene, J gene, clone size, V gene, CDR3 protein, CDR3 DNA. A D gene is named only where the DNA matches it firmly. Not all rows give a size; the values are once, few, many and, for expanded clones, a class.

D: TRBD1; J: TRBJ1-2; size: .; V: TRBV5-1; CDR3: CASSLGQAPPRTYGYTF; DNA: TGCGCCAGCAGCTTAGGACAGGCACCGCCCCGGACCTATGGCTACACCTTC
D: .; J: TRBJ1-6; size: .; V: TRBV3-1/TRBV3-2; CDR3: CASSQVARLNSPLHF; DNA: TGTGCCAGCAGCCAAGTCGCCCGCTTGAATTCACCCCTCCACTTT
D: .; J: TRBJ2-1; size: .; V: TRBV7-3; CDR3: CASSFLAGLPYNEQFF; DNA: TGTGCCAGCAGCTTCCTTGCGGGGCTCCCTTACAATGAGCAGTTCTTC
D: TRBD2; J: TRBJ2-2; size: .; V: TRBV19; CDR3: CASSLDMASGGTGELFF; DNA: TGTGCCAGTAGTCTTGATATGGCCTCGGGGGGCACCGGGGAGCTGTTTTTT
D: TRBD1; J: TRBJ2-1; size: .; V: TRBV9; CDR3: CASSVEDRAVDEQFF; DNA: TGTGCCAGCAGCGTAGAGGACAGGGCAGTTGATGAGCAGTTCTTC
D: .; J: TRBJ1-2; size: .; V: TRBV6-5; CDR3: CASRSVTGDYGYTF; DNA: TGTGCCAGCAGGTCGGTAACAGGCGACTATGGCTACACCTTC
D: .; J: TRBJ2-1; size: .; V: TRBV15; CDR3: CATSRERGGRNEQFF; DNA: TGTGCCACCAGCAGAGAGCGGGGAGGAAGGAATGAGCAGTTCTTC
D: .; J: TRBJ2-1; size: once; V: TRBV5-8; CDR3: CASSPSPGDYNEQFF; DNA: TGTGCCAGCAGCCCGTCCCCGGGTGACTACAATGAGCAGTTCTTC
D: .; J: TRBJ1-3; size: .; V: TRBV12-3/TRBV12-4; CDR3: CASSLVGNTIYF; DNA: TGTGCCAGCAGTTTAGTTGGAAACACCATATATTTT
D: TRBD1; J: TRBJ2-7; size: .; V: TRBV2; CDR3: CASTPGTAYEQYF; DNA: TGTGCCAGCACTCCTGGGACAGCTTACGAGCAGTACTTC
D: TRBD1; J: TRBJ1-5; size: .; V: TRBV15; CDR3: CATSPGTGRIQPQHF; DNA: TGTGCCACCAGCCCCGGGACAGGCAGGATCCAGCCCCAGCATTTT
D: .; J: TRBJ2-3; size: .; V: TRBV29-1; CDR3: CSLGARSSRPTDTQYF; DNA: TGCAGCCTCGGGGCTCGGTCTTCCCGCCCCACAGATACGCAGTATTTT
D: TRBD1; J: TRBJ2-7; size: .; V: TRBV3-1/TRBV3-2; CDR3: CASSQLPPGTGSNEQYF; DNA: TGTGCCAGCAGCCAACTGCCCCCCGGGACAGGGTCCAACGAGCAGTACTTC